These T cell receptor beta chains were read from a single sample in a study of chemoradiotherapy in HPV16-positive cancers. Sequencing was performed with immunoSEQ multiplex PCR; in TCRdb, only in-frame clones are kept and a portion is missing. The repertoire holds thousands of clones, with around 79% as singletons. Sequences were derived from tumor tissue, sampled from a patient who underwent chemoradiotherapy. The source is a human donor with HPV-associated anogenital cancer. CDR3s include the opening cysteine and the closing phenylalanine or tryptophan. D genes are given only for firm matches.

>NA|TRBV2|TRBJ1-2
CASSEKQNYGYTF
TGTGCCAGCAGTGAAAAACAGAACTATGGCTACACCTTC
>NA|TRBV5-8|TRBJ1-6
CASSWDEGRSPLHF
TGTGCCAGCAGTTGGGACGAAGGTCGGTCACCCCTCCACTTT
>NA|TRBV19|TRBJ1-2
CASSIDHSQSLNDYTF
TGTGCCAGTAGTATAGATCACAGCCAGAGCTTAAATGACTACACCTTC
>NA|TRBV6-5|TRBJ2-6
CASSKSSGANVLTF
TGTGCCAGCAGTAAGAGCTCTGGGGCCAACGTCCTGACTTTC
>NA|TRBV15|TRBJ2-7
CATSRNPLHGDYEQYF
TGTGCCACCAGCAGGAATCCCCTGCACGGGGACTACGAGCAGTACTTC
>NA|TRBV11-1|TRBJ1-1
CASSLVDSVNTEAFF
TGTGCCAGCAGCTTAGTGGACAGCGTGAACACTGAAGCTTTCTTT
>TRBD1|TRBV7-2|TRBJ1-2
CASSAGGLGGYTF
TGTGCCAGCAGCGCAGGGGGGCTGGGAGGCTACACCTTC
>NA|TRBV7-2|TRBJ2-7
CASSLDHGSYEQYF
TGTGCCAGCAGCTTAGATCACGGCTCCTACGAGCAGTACTTC
>NA|TRBV5-1|TRBJ1-1
CASSRWTANTEAFF
TGCGCCAGCAGCCGATGGACAGCGAACACTGAAGCTTTCTTT
>NA|TRBV9|TRBJ2-7
CASSYSTGPSYEQYF
TGTGCCAGCAGCTACAGCACGGGGCCCTCCTACGAGCAGTACTTC
>NA|TRBV6-5|TRBJ1-1
CASSYVSNTEAFF
TGTGCCAGCAGTTACGTTTCAAACACTGAAGCTTTCTTT